Listed here are 14 T cell receptor beta chains from one sample, sequenced in a study of blood T cells in healthy people across ages. The authors ran a second PCR of 7 to 11 cycles using a sample-barcoded 5' primer and a J-beta primer mix. MiXCR, run by TCRdb on the 5' RACE reads, gives a single entry per CDR3 protein. Of 700,000 to 850,000 distinct CDR3 sequences in the sample, 53% are singletons; the top ten hold roughly 40%. Input material: blood. These receptor sequences come from a man older than 75 in good health.

This chain joins TRBV7-9 and TRBJ1-1; D is ambiguous. In germline, CDR1 is SEHNR, CDR2 FQNEAQ (reference sequence). CDR3 size: 12 residues. V lost 2 bases, J lost 7 bases, and 8 bases lay in between. Written as DNA, the CDR3 is TGTGCCAGCAGCTTATTATCAGGTGAAGCTTTCTTT. It specifies CASSLLSGEAFF.

The chain joins TRBV28 to TRBJ2-5; 8 positions match TRBD2. This CDR3 has 19 amino acids. V lost 4 bases, J lost 3 bases, and 19 bases stayed unmatched. Germline CDR1 MDHEN, CDR2 SYDVKM. The chain's CDR3 is CASSSWSHTREREKETQYF. The DNA for the CDR3 is TGTGCCAGCAGTTCTTGGAGCCACACGAGAGAGCGGGAGAAAGAGACCCAGTACTTC.

This clonotype turned up a few times. The rearrangement uses TRBV9 and TRBJ2-7; the match to TRBD2 covers 12 bases. The CDR3 sequence is 17 residues long. V gave up 1 base and J gave up 2 bases; unmatched junction bases: 7. Per germline, CDR1 SGDLS and CDR2 YYNGEE. CDR3 sequence (DNA): TGTGCCAGCAGCGTAACTAGCGGGAGGACTCCGACCTACGAGCAGTACTTC. As protein: CASSVTSGRTPTYEQYF. Complete variable domain (other parts from reference TRBV9 and TRBJ2-7): DSGVTQTPKHLITATGQRVTLRCSPRSGDLSVYWYQQSLDQGLQFLIQYYNGEERAKGNILERFSAQQFPDLHSELNLSSLELGDSALYFCASSVTSGRTPTYEQYFGPGTRLTVT.

A remark on this clonotype: One end of the junction varies from germline; a read error may be responsible. The rearrangement joins TRBV5-1 to TRBJ1-4; no definite D call. The CDR3 has 15 residues. Germline CDR1 reads SGHRS; CDR2 reads YFSETQ. CDR3 loop: CASSLLANSNEELFF. The CDR3 DNA is TGCGCCAGCAGCTTGCTGGCCAATTCTAATGAAGAACTGTTTTTT.

The genes are TRBV28 and TRBJ2-6; 8 bases are a match to TRBD1. The V and J ends lost 5 bases and 2 bases, in that order; junction bases with no gene match: 5. The CDR3 totals 16 residues. The germline V gene encodes CDR1 MDHEN and CDR2 SYDVKM. CDR3 region: CASSPYRGTGANVLTF. The DNA of the CDR3 is TGTGCCAGCAGTCCCTACAGGGGGACTGGGGCCAACGTCCTGACTTTC. Filled out from reference TRBV28 and TRBJ2-6, the complete variable domain reads DVKVTQSSRYLVKRTGEKVFLECVQDMDHENMFWYRQDPGLGLRLIYFSYDVKMKEKGDIPEGYSVSREKKERFSLILESASTNQTSMYLCASSPYRGTGANVLTFGAGSRLTVL.

This chain uses TRBV14 with TRBJ2-3; TRBD2 matches at 9 bases. From germline, CDR1 is SGHDN and CDR2 FVKESK. CDR3 length equals 15 residues. With V trimmed by 2 bases and J by 6 bases, 6 bases remained unmatched. CDR3 sequence (DNA): TGTGCCAGCAGCCAATTAGCGGGGGATGCGGATACGCAGTATTTT. This codes for CASSQLAGDADTQYF.

The V gene is TRBV6-1, the J gene TRBJ1-5, with D perhaps TRBD1 (5 bases). This CDR3 region has 13 residues. Germline-derived CDR1 and CDR2 are MNHNS and SASEGT. V gave up 1 base and J gave up 7 bases, with 8 bases separating them. CDR3 DNA: TGTGCCAGCAGTGAAGAGGAGGGGCAGCCCCAGCATTTT. Amino acid sequence: CASSEEEGQPQHF.

The chain has TRBV7-9 and TRBJ2-3; D may be TRBD1 or TRBD2 (6 bases each). The CDR3 is made up of 15 amino acids. Between the trimmed V and J ends, which lost 5 bases and 8 bases, there was a span of 20 bases. Germline V lookup: CDR1 SEHNR, CDR2 FQNEAQ (reference sequence). This CDR3 reads CASSPGGQRYGTQYF. As DNA, the CDR3 is TGTGCCAGCAGCCCTGGGGGGCAGCGTTATGGTACGCAGTATTTT.

This clonotype was seen only a few times. The chain has TRBV6-5 and TRBJ2-1; 9 positions agree with TRBD2. The CDR3 consists of 15 residues. Germline CDR1 MNHEY, CDR2 SVGAGI. The ends lost 4 bases at V and 5 bases at J; junction bases unmatched: 6. In DNA form, the CDR3 reads TGTGCCAGCAGTTTACAACTAGCGGGCAACAATGAGCAGTTCTTC. Encoded protein: CASSLQLAGNNEQFF.

The chain joins TRBV27 to TRBJ2-5; 7 bases align to TRBD2. The germline CDR1 and CDR2 sequences are MNHEY and SMNVEV (reference sequence). This CDR3 has 13 residues. V was clipped by 6 bases and J by 4 bases; unmatched bases: 5. CDR3 residues: CASRPSGGETQYF. CDR3 in DNA: TGTGCCAGCAGGCCCTCGGGGGGAGAGACCCAGTACTTC.

This clonotype is a singleton in its sample. The chain links TRBV5-1 to TRBJ2-5; perhaps TRBD2 as D (6 bases). The V and J ends lost 0 bases and 11 bases respectively, with 14 bases between them. The CDR3 is 13 amino acids. The germline V gene has CDR1 SGHRS and CDR2 YFSETQ. CDR3 in DNA: TGCGCCAGCAGCTTGGAGGGTGGCGGGGAGCAGTACTTC. Translated: CASSLEGGGEQYF.

The chain combines TRBV5-1 with TRBJ2-2, with unresolved D. The CDR3 contains 15 residues. The V gene's germline CDR1 is SGHRS and CDR2 YFSETQ. Trimming took 4 bases from V and 8 from J, leaving 18 bases between them. CDR3 coding DNA: TGCGCCAGCAGCGGAACTCAATTAAACCCGGGGGAGCTGTTTTTT. Encoded protein: CASSGTQLNPGELFF.

Here the CDR3 reads CSVVAGNTEAFF. DNA of the CDR3: TGCAGCGTTGTCGCGGGCAACACTGAAGCTTTCTTT. This chain joins TRBV29-1 and TRBJ1-1; D is uncertain. Germline V gene data show CDR1 as SQVTM and CDR2 as ANQGSEA. This CDR3 comprises 12 residues. V dropped 4 bases and J dropped 2 bases, with 8 bases sitting between them.

This clonotype was detected a few times. The rearrangement links TRBV29-1 to TRBJ1-1, with 10 bases that match TRBD1. Germline loops: CDR1 SQVTM, CDR2 ANQGSEA. The CDR3 has 13 amino acids. CDR3: CTSTGQGITEAFF. As DNA, the CDR3 is TGCACCTCTACGGGACAGGGGATAACTGAAGCTTTCTTT.